Listed here are 16 T cell receptor beta chains from one sample, sequenced in a study of blood T cell repertoires in COVID-19 (dated by TCRdb to 2018 to 2020). Receptors were amplified or captured by the immunoSEQ multiplex PCR assay. TCRdb re-hosts the immuneACCESS table, in-frame sequences only. Its copies lack some clones; in the studies checked, an unresolved V gene accounts for under half of them, and the cause for the rest is not known. Counted in this sample were 70,000 to 90,000 clones; about 88% of them appeared once. Of the sample, less than 7.5% is held by the ten largest clones. Sequencing input: peripheral blood. These receptor sequences come from a man older than 75 with COVID-19, enrolled during active disease.

The chain employs TRBV15 and TRBJ1-1, with TRBD1 matching 8 bases. From germline, CDR1 is LNHNV and CDR2 YYDKDF (reference sequence). The junction had 9 bases not matched to a gene; V was cut back by 0 bases and J by 6 bases. The length of the CDR3 is 16 residues. The DNA for the CDR3 is TGTGCCACCAGCAGAGATCCCATTTCCAGGGGGCCTGAAGCTTTCTTT. It yields the protein CATSRDPISRGPEAFF.

The chain carries TRBV19 and TRBJ1-5; D is uncertain. The CDR3 contains 14 residues. Trimming left V 5 bases short and J 0 bases short, with 8 bases between. Germline loops: CDR1 LNHDA, CDR2 SQIVND (reference sequence). The CDR3 bases are TGTGCCAGTAGTGAACAGATTAGCAATCAGCCCCAGCATTTT. Its protein product is CASSEQISNQPQHF.

The chain has TRBV19 and TRBJ2-3; 8 bases align to TRBD2. The CDR3 sequence is 16 residues long. Looked up from germline, CDR1 is LNHDA and CDR2 is SQIVND (reference sequence). The V gene end was trimmed by 6 bases and the J gene end by 2 bases; junction bases not matched to a gene: 10. As DNA, the CDR3 is TGTGCCAGTAGGCGGCGGGGGGCCTTACCCACAGATACGCAGTATTTT. As protein: CASRRRGALPTDTQYF.

The sample holds one count of this clone. V is TRBV19 and J is TRBJ2-5; TRBD2 is a possible D gene (6 bases). The CDR3 extends over 14 amino acids. Deletions cut 5 bases from V and 5 bases from J, with 15 bases between. The germline CDR1 and CDR2 sequences are LNHDA and SQIVND (reference sequence). The CDR3 DNA follows: TGTGCCAGTAGTTCGGACTACCTTTCCGAGACCCAGTACTTC. Residues: CASSSDYLSETQYF.

There are a few counts of this clone. Mismatch with germline at one junction end may stem from a read error. CDR3 amino acids: CASSVGGTGFSHEQYF. The DNA for the CDR3 is TGTGCCAGCAGCGTAGGGGGGACAGGGTTCTCCCACGAGCAGTACTTC. The chain has TRBV9 and TRBJ2-7; TRBD1 matches 9 bases. The CDR3 runs 16 residues. Germline V CDR1 and CDR2: SGDLS, YYNGEE.

CDR3 residues: CASSFSTGTFQETQYF. In nucleotides, the CDR3 is TGCGCCAGCAGCTTTTCGACAGGGACCTTCCAAGAGACCCAGTACTTC. The chain uses TRBV5-1 and TRBJ2-5, with 7 bases aligning to TRBD1. J was trimmed by 1 base and V by 2 bases; bases with no gene match: 8. Germline CDR1 is SGHRS and CDR2 is YFSETQ. The CDR3 totals 16 residues.

The chain links TRBV6-5 to TRBJ2-5; a weak D match, TRBD2 (7 bases). The CDR3 consists of 13 residues. Deletions cut 4 bases from V and 3 bases from J, with 9 bases between. The germline gives CDR1 MNHEY, CDR2 SVGAGI. The CDR3 loop is CASSLGGEETQYF. The DNA of the CDR3 is TGTGCCAGCAGTTTAGGGGGGGAAGAGACCCAGTACTTC.

The chain joins TRBV2 to TRBJ2-5, with a possible D match to TRBD1 (6 bases). V gave up 7 bases and J gave up 4 bases, with 10 bases separating them. Germline values: CDR1 SNHLY, CDR2 FYNNEI. There are 12 residues in the CDR3. The CDR3 sequence is CASTGVAETQYF. The CDR3 bases are TGTGCCAGCACAGGGGTAGCAGAGACCCAGTACTTC. Full variable domain (rest looked up from reference TRBV2 and TRBJ2-5): EPEVTQTPSHQVTQMGQEVILRCVPISNHLYFYWYRQILGQKVEFLVSFYNNEISEKSEIFDDQFSVERPDGSNFTLKIRSTKLEDSAMYFCASTGVAETQYFGPGTRLLVL.

J is TRBJ1-1 and V is TRBV18; D is perhaps TRBD1 (6 bases). This CDR3 region has 15 residues. The germline CDR1 and CDR2 sequences are KGHSH and LQKENI. V shed 4 bases and J shed 0 bases, with 12 bases lying between them. The CDR3 sequence is CASSQGRGMNTEAFF. CDR3 sequence (DNA): TGTGCCAGCTCACAGGGGAGGGGGATGAACACTGAAGCTTTCTTT.

J is TRBJ1-6 and V is TRBV7-3, with D tentatively TRBD1 (6 bases). There are 15 residues in the CDR3. Between the trimmed V and J ends, which lost 0 bases and 10 bases, there was a span of 13 bases. Germline values: CDR1 SGHTA, CDR2 FQGTGA. CDR3 nucleotides: TGTGCCAGCAGCTTAACTGGGCAGGGGACGTCACCCCTCCACTTT. It translates to CASSLTGQGTSPLHF.

The rearrangement uses TRBV7-6 and TRBJ1-4, with 7 bases fitting TRBD1. The CDR3 has 15 amino acids. Trimming removed 3 bases from V and 5 bases from J; junction bases left unmatched: 6. Germline V gives CDR1 SGHVS, CDR2 FNYEAQ. In DNA form, the CDR3 reads TGTGCCAGCAGCTTGGACAGGACGTTGAATGAAAAACTGTTTTTT. Translated, it gives CASSLDRTLNEKLFF.

This clone has a single count. The CDR3 DNA follows: TGTGCCAGCAGCCCCAGACGGGTAGGGGACAGGGGTACCGGGGAGCTGTTTTTT. Translated: CASSPRRVGDRGTGELFF. V and J are TRBV7-3 and TRBJ2-2, with 10 positions matching TRBD1. Germline lookup yields CDR1 SGHTA and CDR2 FQGTGA. The J segment lost 5 bases and the V segment lost 5 bases, leaving 14 bases of the junction unmatched. This CDR3 spans 18 amino acids.

The V gene is TRBV15, the J gene TRBJ1-1, with 7 bases identical to TRBD1. The germline V gene encodes CDR1 LNHNV and CDR2 YYDKDF (reference sequence). The CDR3 contains 13 residues. J lost 6 bases, V lost 3 bases, and 4 bases had no gene match. The CDR3 loop reads CATSRGTEAEAFF. In DNA, the CDR3 is TGTGCCACCAGCAGGGGGACAGAGGCTGAAGCTTTCTTT.

This clone was counted a single time. This rearrangement joins TRBV10-1 to TRBJ2-1; D may be TRBD1 (6 bases). This CDR3 region has 13 residues. Trimming left V 3 bases short and J 10 bases short, with 13 bases between. The germline gives CDR1 WNHNN, CDR2 SYGVQD (reference sequence). The CDR3 DNA follows: TGCGCCAGCAGTGATCCCAGGGGTGGAGAGCAGTTCTTC. Translating it yields CASSDPRGGEQFF.

J is TRBJ1-2 and V is TRBV12-3 or TRBV12-4, with TRBD1 matching 8 bases. The CDR3 runs to 12 residues. Trimming removed 7 bases from V and 6 bases from J; junction bases left unmatched: 4. The CDR3: CASTAGGDGYTF. The CDR3 DNA sequence: TGTGCCAGCACTGCAGGGGGCGATGGCTACACCTTC.

V and J are TRBV5-1 and TRBJ2-5, with D possibly being TRBD1 (5 bases). Trimming took 2 bases from V and 3 from J, leaving 5 bases between them. CDR1 is SGHRS, CDR2 YFSETQ, per germline. The CDR3 spans 12 residues. The CDR3 spells CASSLGEETQYF. The DNA of the CDR3 is TGCGCCAGCAGCTTAGGGGAAGAGACCCAGTACTTC.